The 32 T cell receptor beta chains below all came from one sample that was sequenced in a study of CD8+CD57+ T cells in acquired aplastic anemia. Patients who underwent sequencing had shown CD8+CD57+ cell expansion by flow cytometry. The use of genomic DNA as template underpinned the TCR beta VDJ and CDR3 profiling. Using its own MiXCR run on the reads, TCRdb lists one record per CDR3 protein. Here the sample spans roughly 250,000 distinct CDR3 sequences, approximately 50% being singletons. The sequencing sample was made of sorted CD4+, CD8+, or CD8+CD57+ T cells (not recorded which) from PBMCs. These receptors came from a human donor with aplastic anemia.

This clonotype was seen a few times. J is TRBJ1-3 and V is TRBV6-6, with D possibly being TRBD1 (5 bases). The V end lost 4 bases, the J end lost 0 bases, and 13 bases lay between the germline ends. The CDR3 spans 16 residues. The V gene's germline CDR1 is MNHNY and CDR2 SVGAGI (reference sequence). The CDR3 protein is CASSSAQVTSGNTIYF. The CDR3 coding sequence is TGTGCCAGCAGTTCTGCACAGGTGACCTCTGGAAACACCATATATTTT.

The gene calls are TRBV6-1 and TRBJ1-4; D remains unclear. The CDR3 is made up of 12 amino acids. Germline values: CDR1 MNHNS, CDR2 SASEGT. Trimming took 4 bases from V and 7 from J, leaving 7 bases between them. The CDR3 bases are TGTGCCAGCAGTGGGGTTCGTGAAAAACTGTTTTTT. Its protein is CASSGVREKLFF.

About this clonotype: This sequence may be a read error, since a much larger clone differs from it by one base. This likely comes from a read error, as the CDR3 has no conserved phenylalanine or tryptophan at its end. The V call is TRBV6-6, the J call TRBJ2-3; the D is unclear. The CDR3 covers 14 residues. The V end lost 6 bases, the J end lost 4 bases, and 14 bases lay between the germline ends. Germline loops: CDR1 MNHNY, CDR2 SVGAGI (reference sequence). DNA of the CDR3: TGTGCCAGCAGCTTGGTGGCCCGGGCAGATACGCAGTATATT. This gives the protein CASSLVARADTQYI.

The chain employs TRBV7-2 and TRBJ1-1; 7 positions agree with TRBD1. The CDR3 consists of 15 residues. Trimming cost V 0 bases and J 7 bases; bases outside gene matches: 8. From germline, CDR1 is SGHTA and CDR2 FQGNSA. The CDR3 loop reads CASSLARGQFHEAFF. The CDR3 bases are TGTGCCAGCAGCTTAGCGCGGGGACAGTTTCATGAAGCTTTCTTT.

The chain joins TRBV29-1 to TRBJ2-7; no clear D gene. Germline CDR1 SQVTM, CDR2 ANQGSEA. This CDR3 has 12 residues. Trimming cost V 4 bases and J 2 bases, with 9 bases left between them. CDR3 sequence reads: CSVVADTYEQYF. CDR3 coding DNA: TGCAGCGTTGTCGCCGATACCTACGAGCAGTACTTC.

The rearrangement links TRBV27 to TRBJ2-1; D unresolved. The CDR3 is 13 residues long. The ends were cut back, 4 bases at V and 4 bases at J, with 8 bases in the middle. CDR1 and CDR2 from the germline V gene are MNHEY and SMNVEV (reference sequence). The CDR3 DNA is TGTGCCAGCAGTTCGACCCGATACAATGAGCAGTTCTTC. Its translation: CASSSTRYNEQFF.

This clonotype occurred many times. The V and J genes are TRBV12-3 or TRBV12-4 and TRBJ1-1; 7 bases align to TRBD1. CDR3 length: 14 amino acids. The V and J ends lost 4 bases and 5 bases, in that order; junction bases with no gene match: 7. This CDR3 reads CASSSTGFRTEAFF. DNA of the CDR3: TGTGCCAGCAGTTCGACAGGGTTTCGAACTGAAGCTTTCTTT.

The table lists this clonotype with many counts. The chain recombines TRBV5-1 with TRBJ1-1, with TRBD1 matching 9 bases. The CDR3 is made up of 14 amino acids. The V and J ends lost 0 bases and 4 bases, in that order; junction bases with no gene match: 1. The V gene's germline CDR1 is SGHRS and CDR2 YFSETQ. CDR3 nucleotide sequence: TGCGCCAGCAGCTTGGTGGACAGGGGCACTGAAGCTTTCTTT. Amino acid sequence: CASSLVDRGTEAFF.

A remark on this clonotype: Just one base apart from a much larger clone, this may be a read error. The chain employs TRBV12-3 or TRBV12-4 and TRBJ2-7; 12 nucleotides match TRBD2. The CDR3 has 15 residues. The CDR3 DNA reads as TGTACCAGCAGTTTTGAGACTAGCGGGAGTTACGAGCAGTACTTC. Protein sequence: CTSSFETSGSYEQYF.

Comments on this clonotype: In this CDR3 the conserved last residue, phenylalanine or tryptophan, is missing, so a read error is likely. No DNA is shown, since the ends of the CDR3 on it are uncertain; the CDR3 is the one TCRdb lists. The J gene is TRBJ2-5, the V gene TRBV4-1; the D segment call TRBD1 is taken from the table without a DNA check. The CDR3 spans 15 residues, counting both ends. CDR1 MGHRA and CDR2 YSYEKL come from the germline V gene. The CDR3: CASSQVEGDAETQCS.

In regard to this clonotype: Being one base from a much bigger clone, this may be a read error. The rearrangement uses TRBV5-1 and TRBJ1-1; TRBD1 might be the D (5 bases). Germline CDR1 SGHRS, CDR2 YFSETQ. The CDR3 spans 15 residues. The CDR3 bases are TGCGCCAGCAGCTTATCAGAGGGACGGAACACTGTAGCTTTCTTT. This codes for CASSLSEGRNTVAFF. Complete variable domain (other parts from reference TRBV5-1 and TRBJ1-1): KAGVTQTPRYLIKTRGQQVTLSCSPISGHRSVSWYQQTPGQGLQFLFEYFSETQRNKGNFPGRFSGRQFSNSRSEMNVSTLELGDSALYLCASSLSEGRNTVAFFGQGTRLTVV.

The chain carries TRBV25-1 and TRBJ2-7; D may be TRBD1 (8 bases). Germline-derived CDR1 and CDR2 are MGHDK and SYGVNS. The V and J ends lost 4 bases and 2 bases respectively, with 15 bases between them. The CDR3 consists of 15 residues. The CDR3 DNA is TGTGCCAGCAGTGGGGGGGGCAGGGGGCCCTACGAGCAGTACTTC. Translated, it gives CASSGGGRGPYEQYF.

This clonotype was detected only once. The rearrangement links TRBV6-1 to TRBJ1-6, with unresolved D. The CDR3 has 16 residues. V shed 3 bases and J shed 0 bases, with 9 bases lying between them. The V gene's germline CDR1 is MNHNS and CDR2 SASEGT. The CDR3 sequence: CASSDPTSSYNSPLHF. The CDR3 nucleotides read TGTGCCAGCAGTGATCCGACAAGCTCCTATAATTCACCCCTCCACTTT.

This rearrangement joins TRBV7-9 to TRBJ2-5; no definite D call. The J call may not be correct, given that the DNA end is closer to TRBJ2-7. The CDR3 is 13 residues long. Germline values: CDR1 SEHNR, CDR2 FQNEAQ (reference sequence). CDR3 protein: CASRRAADYEQYF. Here the CDR3 DNA reads TGTGCCAGCAGAAGGGCAGCCGACTACGAGCAGTACTTC.

This clonotype was counted ten times or more. The rearrangement uses TRBV4-1 and TRBJ1-5; no definite D call. Per the germline V gene, CDR1 is MGHRA and CDR2 is YSYEKL. The V and J ends lost 2 bases and 0 bases respectively, with 2 bases between them. CDR3 length: 13 residues. This chain's CDR3 is CASSQTSNQPQHF. The CDR3 nucleotides are TGCGCCAGCAGCCAAACTAGCAATCAGCCCCAGCATTTT.

The rearrangement joins TRBV12-3 or TRBV12-4 to TRBJ2-2; D is possibly TRBD1 (5 bases). This CDR3 spans 15 amino acids. The ends were cut back, 5 bases at V and 6 bases at J, with 16 bases in the middle. The CDR3 DNA follows: TGTGCCAGCAGTCCCCCCCTACAGGCGGCCGGGGAGCTGTTTTTT. This sequence encodes CASSPPLQAAGELFF.

Of note for this clonotype: The junction departs from the called germline gene at one end, perhaps through a read error. V gene TRBV4-1 combines with J gene TRBJ2-7, with D uncertain. The germline gives CDR1 MGHRA, CDR2 YSYEKL. This CDR3 contains 14 residues. CDR3 bases: TGTGCCAGCAGCGACCGAGTCGCAGTTTACGAGCAGTACTTC. Residues: CASSDRVAVYEQYF.

This clonotype was counted between two and nine times. The chain is built from TRBV12-3 or TRBV12-4 and TRBJ2-5; 8 bases align to TRBD1. This CDR3 region has 16 residues. V lost 6 bases and J lost 2; bases outside the gene matches: 11. This chain's CDR3 is CASSVDQGQVQETQYF. CDR3 nucleotide sequence: TGTGCCAGCAGCGTAGACCAGGGACAGGTTCAAGAGACCCAGTACTTC.

The chain is built from TRBV27 and TRBJ2-4; D remains unclear. The germline V gene has CDR1 MNHEY and CDR2 SMNVEV (reference sequence). V lost 5 bases and J lost 8, with 19 bases in between. This CDR3 is built from 15 residues. CDR3 sequence: CASSPVLTLADIQYF. CDR3 DNA: TGTGCCAGCAGTCCAGTCTTGACTCTGGCGGACATTCAGTACTTC.

This clonotype was recorded many times. A read error may account for a junction end that differs from germline. The chain links TRBV7-7 to TRBJ2-2, with 8 bases that match TRBD1. The CDR3 loop spans 16 amino acids. Germline V lookup: CDR1 SSHAT, CDR2 FNYEAQ (reference sequence). CDR3 residues: CASSFSRGPNTGELFF. CDR3 sequence (DNA): TGTGCTAGCAGCTTTTCCAGGGGGCCTAACACCGGGGAGCTGTTTTTT.

In its sample, this clonotype was seen many times. J is TRBJ1-5 and V is TRBV2; the D gene is possibly TRBD1 (5 bases). Germline CDR1 and CDR2: SNHLY and FYNNEI. This CDR3 has 20 residues. V gave up 1 base and J gave up 0 bases, with 22 bases separating them. The CDR3 nucleotides read TGTGCCAGCAGTGAAGGTAGGGGCGGGACGTTACCTAATAGCAATCAGCCCCAGCATTTT. It translates to CASSEGRGGTLPNSNQPQHF.

A single count supports this clonotype. This chain uses TRBV11-2 with TRBJ2-7; 10 bases agree with TRBD1. The CDR3 runs to 18 residues. Germline CDR1 is SGHAT and CDR2 is FQNNGV. The V and J ends lost 5 bases and 2 bases, in that order; junction bases with no gene match: 15. CDR3: CASSPWTGGNHAAYEQYF. The CDR3 DNA follows: TGTGCCAGCAGCCCATGGACAGGGGGAAATCACGCCGCCTACGAGCAGTACTTC.

This clonotype was observed many times. The V and J genes are TRBV7-9 and TRBJ1-4; TRBD1 is a possible D gene (6 bases). In germline, CDR1 is SEHNR, CDR2 FQNEAQ (reference sequence). Deletions cut 5 bases from V and 3 bases from J, with 13 bases between. This CDR3 spans 15 amino acids. CDR3 sequence (DNA): TGTGCCAGCAGCGGCTACAGGGTCCCTAATGAAAAACTGTTTTTT. It translates to CASSGYRVPNEKLFF.

CDR3 DNA: TGTGCCACCAGCAGAGGACAGGGATCAGATACGCAGTATTTT. Its protein product is CATSRGQGSDTQYF. This chain uses TRBV15 with TRBJ2-3; TRBD1 agrees at 7 bases. The CDR3 consists of 14 residues. Germline V gives CDR1 LNHNV, CDR2 YYDKDF (reference sequence). V dropped 1 base and J dropped 4; count of bases not matched to a gene: 2.

The chain uses TRBV14 and TRBJ1-1, with a possible D match to TRBD1 (5 bases). The germline V and J ends were trimmed by 0 bases and 4 bases, with 24 bases remaining between them. From germline, CDR1 is SGHDN and CDR2 FVKESK. The CDR3 has 19 residues. The CDR3 loop reads CASSQDPPGLAGGGTEAFF. DNA of the CDR3: TGTGCCAGCAGCCAAGATCCTCCCGGACTAGCGGGGGGAGGCACTGAAGCTTTCTTT.

The table lists this clonotype with many counts. The rearrangement uses TRBV5-4 and TRBJ1-1; TRBD1 is a possible D gene (6 bases). Germline V gives CDR1 SGHNT, CDR2 YYREEE (reference sequence). CDR3 length equals 13 residues. V lost 10 bases to trimming and J lost 1 base, with 14 bases between them. CDR3 region: CAGGGGQNTEAFF. DNA of the CDR3: TGTGCCGGGGGAGGGGGGCAGAACACTGAAGCTTTCTTT.

Concerning this clonotype: A read error may be the cause here, since a much bigger clone is one base away. The genes are TRBV6-4 and TRBJ2-5; TRBD2 matches at 14 bases. J lost 9 bases, V lost 3 bases, and 6 bases had no gene match. Germline V gene lookup returns CDR1 MRHNA and CDR2 SNTAGT. The CDR3 contains 15 residues. The CDR3 reads CASSEGTSGGEPQYF. CDR3 in DNA: TGTGCCAGCAGTGAAGGGACTAGCGGGGGTGAGCCCCAGTACTTC.

This clonotype was observed at least ten times. The chain combines TRBV7-6 with TRBJ2-3; 8 positions agree with TRBD2. V shed 5 bases and J 4 bases; nucleotides not matched to a gene: 8. This CDR3 comprises 15 residues. CDR1 is SGHVS and CDR2 is FNYEAQ in the germline V gene. The CDR3 spells CASSVGSGGADTQYF. CDR3 coding DNA: TGTGCCAGCAGCGTAGGGAGCGGGGGAGCAGATACGCAGTATTTT.

The genes are TRBV7-9 and TRBJ1-2; TRBD1 aligns across 8 bases. The junction had 6 bases not matched to a gene; V was cut back by 5 bases and J by 4 bases. The CDR3 covers 14 residues. Germline CDR1 reads SEHNR; CDR2 reads FQNEAQ (reference sequence). The CDR3 loop reads CASSKPGQVYGYTF. For the CDR3, the DNA is TGTGCCAGCAGCAAACCGGGACAGGTCTATGGCTACACCTTC.

J is TRBJ2-3 and V is TRBV5-1; the match to TRBD2 covers 8 bases. The germline V gene encodes CDR1 SGHRS and CDR2 YFSETQ. Trimming removed 4 bases from V and 0 bases from J; junction bases left unmatched: 7. CDR3 length: 16 residues. CDR3 sequence: CASSTGGVSSTDTQYF. The CDR3 DNA sequence: TGCGCCAGCAGCACGGGGGGGGTGTCTAGCACAGATACGCAGTATTTT.

This clonotype has more than one count but fewer than ten. The chain links TRBV7-9 to TRBJ2-5; 11 bases match TRBD2. Germline loops: CDR1 SEHNR, CDR2 FQNEAQ (reference sequence). Losses at the gene ends were 4 bases for V and 5 bases for J; bases not matched to a gene: 12. The CDR3 consists of 17 residues. The chain's CDR3 is CASSSTLAGGYNETQYF. The CDR3 coding sequence is TGTGCCAGCAGCTCCACATTAGCGGGGGGGTACAATGAGACCCAGTACTTC.

Ten or more counts support this clonotype. V usage is TRBV7-9 and J usage is TRBJ2-7, with 8 bases that match TRBD1. The CDR3 contains 14 residues. Trimming removed 5 bases from V and 3 bases from J; junction bases left unmatched: 6. Germline CDR1 and CDR2: SEHNR and FQNEAQ (reference sequence). CDR3 in DNA: TGTGCCAGCAGCCCCCAGGGGGCGCGCTACGAGCAGTACTTC. Its translation: CASSPQGARYEQYF.